This is a list of T cell receptor beta chains from one sample in a study of neoadjuvant anti-PD-1 for oral cavity cancer. Repertoires were generated with immunoSEQ multiplex PCR, while TCRdb's copy carries only in-frame clones and drops some. The sample has about 14,000 clones; about three quarters are singletons. Sequencing used PBMCs, obtained after nivolumab (anti-PD-1) treatment. These receptors were collected from a person aged 35 to 85 with oral cavity squamous cell carcinoma. Both conserved end residues are part of each CDR3. The D gene is left open where the match is weak. Size is omitted from some rows. Given values are once, few, many or a class for expanded clones.

clone_size | j_call | v_call | d_call | cdr3_nt | cdr3_aa
. | TRBJ2-7 | TRBV27 | TRBD2 | TGTGCCAGCAGTCCGGGGGGAAGCCTCGAGCAGTACTTC | CASSPGGSLEQYF
few | TRBJ1-5 | TRBV30 | . | TGTGCCGGCAGCGATAGCAATCAGCCCCAGCATTTT | CAGSDSNQPQHF
. | TRBJ2-1 | TRBV30 | TRBD1 | TGTGCCTGGGCGCCCGGGACAGGGGGCTACAATGAGCAGTTCTTC | CAWAPGTGGYNEQFF
. | TRBJ2-1 | TRBV11-1 | . | TGTGCCAGCAGCTTAATGCAGCAGAGCTCCTACAATGAGCAGTTCTTC | CASSLMQQSSYNEQFF
. | TRBJ2-5 | TRBV6-5 | TRBD1 | TGTGCCAGCAGTCACCGGGACAGACGGGAGACCCAGTACTTC | CASSHRDRRETQYF
. | TRBJ2-7 | TRBV6-5 | . | TGTGCCAGCAGTTTGATACAGGCGCACGAGCAGTACTTC | CASSLIQAHEQYF
. | TRBJ1-1 | TRBV5-1 | . | TGCGCCAGCAGCTACTACGGTACACAAGCAGGGGCAGGCACTGAAGCTTTCTTT | CASSYYGTQAGAGTEAFF
. | TRBJ2-1 | TRBV7-9 | . | TGTGCCAGCAACCACCGAGGCAATGAGCAGTTCTTC | CASNHRGNEQFF
. | TRBJ1-1 | TRBV28 | . | TGTGCCAGCAGTTTACAGAGCTACCGGAACACTGAAGCTTTCTTT | CASSLQSYRNTEAFF
. | TRBJ2-2 | TRBV30 | TRBD2 | TGTGCCTGGAGTACGGGGGGTAACACCGGGGAGCTGTTTTTT | CAWSTGGNTGELFF
. | TRBJ1-1 | TRBV20-1 | . | TGCAGTGCTAGAGGGGGTTCTGAAGCTTTCTTT | CSARGGSEAFF
few | TRBJ1-1 | TRBV28 | . | TGTGCCAGCAGTTTACTCCAACGGGCACTGGAAGCTTTCTTT | CASSLLQRALEAFF
once | TRBJ2-7 | TRBV10-3 | TRBD1 | TGTGCCATCAGGGACTCAGGACAGGGGATCTACGAGCAGTACTTC | CAIRDSGQGIYEQYF
. | TRBJ2-5 | TRBV29-1 | TRBD1 | TGCAGCGTTACAGGGGACCCGTACCAAGAGACCCAGTACTTC | CSVTGDPYQETQYF
. | TRBJ1-2 | TRBV11-3 | . | TGTGCCAGCAGCTTAGGGGCCGGCTATGGCTACACCTTC | CASSLGAGYGYTF
once | TRBJ1-5 | TRBV6-6 | TRBD1 | TGTGCCAGCAGTAAACAGGGGGGCCATCAGCCCCAGCATTTT | CASSKQGGHQPQHF
. | TRBJ1-1 | TRBV6-5 | . | TGTGCCAGCAGTTATAGGGGGTTTGCTCCTGAAGCTTTCTTT | CASSYRGFAPEAFF
. | TRBJ2-3 | TRBV7-2 | TRBD2 | TGTGCCAGCAGCTTAGACTGGCTAGCGGGAGGTACGCAGTATTTT | CASSLDWLAGGTQYF
. | TRBJ1-4 | TRBV9 | . | TGTGCCAGCAGCTCCGGCGGAGAAAATGAAAAACTGTTTTTT | CASSSGGENEKLFF
. | TRBJ2-7 | TRBV13 | TRBD2 | TGTGCCAGCAGCTTAAGCGGGAGGTCACCCACCTACGAGCAGTACTTC | CASSLSGRSPTYEQYF
. | TRBJ1-1 | TRBV18 | . | TGTGCCAGCTCACCACCGAATTCACGAGGCCACCCCGAACACTGGAACACTGAAGCTTTCTTT | CASSPPNSRGHPEHWNTEAFF
few | TRBJ2-7 | TRBV6-5 | . | TGTGCCAGCAGTCCCCGGGACGGCGGCTACGAGCAGTACTTC | CASSPRDGGYEQYF
. | TRBJ2-7 | TRBV7-2 | . | TGTGCCAGCAGCTTAGCGGAGACAGCCTCCTACGAGCAGTACTTC | CASSLAETASYEQYF
. | TRBJ2-1 | TRBV6-1 | . | TGTGCCAGCAGATCGGGGGTGGAATCAAATGAGCAGTTCTTC | CASRSGVESNEQFF
few | TRBJ2-1 | TRBV5-6 | . | TGTGCCAGCAGCTTGTACAGGGACCCCTACAATGAGCAGTTCTTC | CASSLYRDPYNEQFF